The 16 T cell receptor beta chains given below trace back to one sample, sequenced in a study of spatial heterogeneity in lung cancer. Sample time point: blood at routine non-recurrence follow-up after resection. Each CDR3 protein is one row after TCRdb ran MiXCR on the 5' RACE reads. The table includes around 20,000 distinct CDR3 sequences, approximately 8.5% detected once. Here the sequenced sample was PBMCs, taken at follow-up. These receptor sequences come from a male donor with early-stage non-small cell lung cancer.

As regards this clonotype: A much more abundant neighbour one base away suggests this may be a read error. The CDR3 does not end in the conserved phenylalanine or tryptophan, so this is likely a read error. This chain links TRBV29-1 with TRBJ2-5; D not certain. The CDR3 length is 11 residues. V was shortened by 7 bases and J by 0 bases, with 6 bases between the two germline ends. CDR1 SQVTM and CDR2 ANQGSEA come from the germline V gene. This chain's CDR3 is CSAANQETQYL. DNA of the CDR3: TGCAGCGCCGCTAACCAAGAGACCCAGTACTTA.

This clonotype appeared many times. The J gene is TRBJ2-3, the V gene TRBV12-3 or TRBV12-4; no clear D. V lost 2 bases, J lost 4 bases, and 7 bases lay in between. This CDR3 spans 13 amino acids. DNA of the CDR3: TGTGCCAGCAGTTTAAACCCACCAGATACGCAGTATTTT. Encoded protein: CASSLNPPDTQYF.

The V gene is TRBV11-2, the J gene TRBJ2-7; 8 bases are shared with TRBD2. V trimming: 5 bases; J trimming: 6 bases; junction bases outside the gene matches: 12. Germline CDR1 SGHAT, CDR2 FQNNGV. The CDR3 is 15 amino acids. CDR3 in DNA: TGTGCCAGCAGCCCTAGGGTACGGGGGGGCTCCGAGCAGTACTTC. This gives the protein CASSPRVRGGSEQYF.

In its sample, this clonotype was seen many times. The CDR3: CASSITGANYGYTF. CDR3 bases: TGTGCCAGCAGTATAACAGGGGCCAACTATGGCTACACCTTC. This rearrangement joins TRBV27 to TRBJ1-2; 7 bases are shared with TRBD1. The CDR3 extends over 14 amino acids. The ends lost 5 bases at V and 2 bases at J; junction bases unmatched: 5. Germline values: CDR1 MNHEY, CDR2 SMNVEV (reference sequence).

This clonotype is labeled medium-sized (0.01 to 0.1%). This chain connects TRBV28 to TRBJ2-1; TRBD2 matches 10 bases. The germline CDR1 and CDR2 sequences are MDHEN and SYDVKM. V shed 3 bases and J 7 bases; nucleotides not matched to a gene: 9. CDR3 length: 16 residues. The CDR3 DNA follows: TGTGCCAGCAGTTTTTTGACTAGCGGGTTTCCTAATGAGCAGTTCTTC. It codes for CASSFLTSGFPNEQFF.

This clonotype was picked up many times. This chain links TRBV5-1 with TRBJ2-7; 9 positions match TRBD1. With V trimmed by 4 bases and J by 7 bases, 12 bases remained unmatched. The germline gives CDR1 SGHRS, CDR2 YFSETQ. This CDR3 has 15 residues. This chain's CDR3 is CASSQRQGGSGEQYF. The CDR3 coding sequence is TGCGCCAGCAGCCAAAGACAGGGGGGTTCGGGTGAGCAGTACTTC.

Relative to its sample, this clonotype is medium-sized. The CDR3 is CASSFQGNQPQHF. The CDR3 DNA follows: TGTGCCAGCAGCTTCCAGGGCAATCAGCCCCAGCATTTT. The rearrangement links TRBV5-6 to TRBJ1-5; D not resolved. CDR3 length: 13 amino acids. In germline, CDR1 is SGHDT, CDR2 YYEEEE. V shed 2 bases and J shed 2 bases, with 5 bases lying between them.

This clonotype was seen many times. The V call is TRBV20-1, the J call TRBJ2-7, with D unresolved. This CDR3 comprises 14 residues. The V gene's germline CDR1 is DFQATT and CDR2 SNEGSKA (reference sequence). The germline V and J ends were trimmed by 0 bases and 0 bases, with 9 bases remaining between them. CDR3 nucleotide sequence: TGCAGTGCTAGAGATCCGGGTCTCTCCTACGAGCAGTACTTC. Translation gives CSARDPGLSYEQYF.

Notes on this clonotype: This clone may be a read error of a much larger clone one base away. The chain is built from TRBV4-3 and TRBJ1-1; 10 bases are a match to TRBD1. The germline V gene has CDR1 LGHNA and CDR2 YSLEER. The V and J ends lost 1 base and 6 bases, in that order; junction bases with no gene match: 5. The CDR3 runs to 15 residues. CDR3 in amino acids: CASSQAGQGRSEAFF. CDR3 DNA sequence: TGCGCCAGCAGCCAAGCGGGACAGGGGAGGTCTGAAGCTTTCTTT.

The chain joins TRBV10-3 to TRBJ2-3; 7 positions agree with TRBD2. The germline CDR1 and CDR2 sequences are ENHRY and SYGVKD. CDR3 length: 12 residues. V was clipped by 11 bases and J by 1 base; unmatched bases: 3. CDR3 DNA: TGTGCCTCGAGCGGGGGCACAGATACGCAGTATTTT. Translated, it gives CASSGGTDTQYF.

The sample holds many counts of this clonotype. The rearrangement uses TRBV3-1 and TRBJ2-1; unclear D gene. V was trimmed by 0 bases and J by 4 bases, leaving 10 bases between them. The CDR3 runs to 15 residues. In germline, CDR1 is LGHDT, CDR2 YNNKEL (reference sequence). The CDR3 bases are TGTGCCAGCAGCCAAGACCGACAAAATTACAATGAGCAGTTCTTC. Protein product: CASSQDRQNYNEQFF.

The V and J genes are TRBV20-1 and TRBJ2-3; D gene uncertain. This CDR3 spans 14 amino acids. The V and J ends lost 0 bases and 1 base respectively, with 8 bases between them. Germline V gives CDR1 DFQATT, CDR2 SNEGSKA (reference sequence). CDR3 bases: TGCAGTGCTAGAGATCCGAGCGGCACAGATACGCAGTATTTT. Amino acid sequence: CSARDPSGTDTQYF.

This clonotype came up many times. The chain links TRBV24-1 to TRBJ2-7, with D perhaps assigned TRBD1 or TRBD2 (5 bases each). This CDR3 contains 15 residues. Trimming removed 3 bases at V and 6 bases at J, with 17 bases between. Per the germline V gene, CDR1 is KGHDR and CDR2 is SFDVKD. The CDR3 is CATSDLRDGDTEQYF. As DNA, the CDR3 is TGTGCCACCAGTGATCTCCGGGACGGTGATACCGAGCAGTACTTC.

There are many counts of this clonotype. The chain uses TRBV14 and TRBJ2-1; 8 bases agree with TRBD1. Germline CDR1 SGHDN, CDR2 FVKESK. The CDR3 is made up of 16 amino acids. V lost 3 bases, J lost 7 bases, and 11 bases stayed unmatched. This CDR3 reads CASSHFWQGAMNEQFF. CDR3 coding DNA: TGTGCCAGCAGCCATTTCTGGCAGGGGGCGATGAATGAGCAGTTCTTC. The whole variable domain, filled in from reference TRBV14 and TRBJ2-1, reads EAGVTQFPSHSVIEKGQTVTLRCDPISGHDNLYWYRRVMGKEIKFLLHFVKESKQDESGMPNNRFLAERTGGTYSTLKVQPAELEDSGVYFCASSHFWQGAMNEQFFGPGTRLTVL.

This clonotype was seen at least ten times. V and J are TRBV20-1 and TRBJ1-5, with no clear D. This CDR3 comprises 16 residues. CDR1 DFQATT and CDR2 SNEGSKA come from the germline V gene (reference sequence). V was trimmed by 1 base and J by 3 bases, leaving 16 bases between them. CDR3 in DNA: TGCAGTGCTAGAGCCCCGGGAATCCTCTCCAATCAGCCCCAGCATTTT. It yields the protein CSARAPGILSNQPQHF.

This clonotype is medium-sized by share. The chain is built from TRBV24-1 and TRBJ1-1; D ambiguous. The germline V gene encodes CDR1 KGHDR and CDR2 SFDVKD. Trimming took off 7 bases at V and 1 base at J, with 6 bases between the two ends. This CDR3 has 12 residues. CDR3 sequence reads: CATRAGNTEAFF. The CDR3 nucleotides are TGTGCCACCAGGGCAGGGAACACTGAAGCTTTCTTT.